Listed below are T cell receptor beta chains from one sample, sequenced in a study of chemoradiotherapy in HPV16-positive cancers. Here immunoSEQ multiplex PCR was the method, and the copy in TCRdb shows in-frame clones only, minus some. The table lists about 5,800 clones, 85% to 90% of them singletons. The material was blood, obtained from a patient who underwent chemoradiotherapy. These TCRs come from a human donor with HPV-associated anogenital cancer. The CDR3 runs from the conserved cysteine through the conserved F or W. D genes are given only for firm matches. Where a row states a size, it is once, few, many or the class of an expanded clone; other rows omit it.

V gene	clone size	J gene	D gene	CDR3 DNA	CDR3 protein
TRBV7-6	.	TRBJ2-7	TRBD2	TGTGCCAGCAGCGTACGACTAGCGGGCGGTGAGGCCTACGAGCAGTACTTC	CASSVRLAGGEAYEQYF
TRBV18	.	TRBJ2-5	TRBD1	TGTGCCAGCTCACCAGCCGGGACAGGGGGGAAAGAGACCCAGTACTTC	CASSPAGTGGKETQYF
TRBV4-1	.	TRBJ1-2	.	TGCGCCAGCAGCCAAGATGATCTTGGCTACACCTTC	CASSQDDLGYTF
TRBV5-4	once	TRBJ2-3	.	TGTGCCAGCAGCCAAGATTTATGGGGAGAGAGCACAGATACGCAGTATTTT	CASSQDLWGESTDTQYF
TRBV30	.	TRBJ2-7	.	TGTGCCTGGAGTCCCATGGGCCCGGAGCAGTACTTC	CAWSPMGPEQYF
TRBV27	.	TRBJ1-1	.	TGTGCCAGCAGTTTTGCTGGGTACACTGAAGCTTTCTTT	CASSFAGYTEAFF
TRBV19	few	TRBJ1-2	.	TGTGCCAGTAATGGTCGAGACAGCCTTTATGGCTACACCTTC	CASNGRDSLYGYTF
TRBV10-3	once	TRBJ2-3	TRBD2	TGTGCCACCGGACTAGCGGGAGGGCCCCCAGATACGCAGTATTTT	CATGLAGGPPDTQYF
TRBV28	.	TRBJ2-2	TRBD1	TGTGCCAGCAGCCTACAGGGGGCGACCGGGGAGCTGTTTTTT	CASSLQGATGELFF
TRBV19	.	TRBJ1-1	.	TGTGCCAGTAAGGGAAGGCGCAGGGGGAACACTGAAGCTTTCTTT	CASKGRRRGNTEAFF
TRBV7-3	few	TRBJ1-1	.	TGTGCCAGCAGGGTGGGAGGGAACACTGAAGCTTTCTTT	CASRVGGNTEAFF
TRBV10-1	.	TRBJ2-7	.	TGCGCCAGCAGTGAACAGCAGGGGTTCTACGAGCAGTACTTC	CASSEQQGFYEQYF
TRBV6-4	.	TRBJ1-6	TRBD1	TGTGCCAGCAACTACGCCGGGACAGGGGACCGCTCCTATAATTCACCCCTCCACTTT	CASNYAGTGDRSYNSPLHF
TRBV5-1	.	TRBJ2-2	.	TGCGCCAGCAGCTCCCGAGGGGAGGTCACCGGGGAGCTGTTTTTT	CASSSRGEVTGELFF
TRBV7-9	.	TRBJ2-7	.	TGTGCCAGCAGCTTAGCCACCGTGGGAAACGAGCAGTACTTC	CASSLATVGNEQYF
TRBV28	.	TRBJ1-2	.	TGTGCCAGCAGTTTAGGGCAGCCTATCTATGGCTACACCTTC	CASSLGQPIYGYTF
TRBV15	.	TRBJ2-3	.	TGTGCCACCAGCAGAGTGCCAGGGGCAGATACGCAGTATTTT	CATSRVPGADTQYF
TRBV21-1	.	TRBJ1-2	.	TGTGCCAGCGCCCTTCGAGGGTCCCGTGATGGCTACACCTTC	CASALRGSRDGYTF
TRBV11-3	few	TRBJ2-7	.	TGTGCCAGCAGCTTAGAGGCGGTGGGGTACGAGCAGTACTTC	CASSLEAVGYEQYF
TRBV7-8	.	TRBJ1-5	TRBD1	TGTGCCAGCAGCTTGGATAACAGGGGGCTGAGCAATCAGCCCCAGCATTTT	CASSLDNRGLSNQPQHF
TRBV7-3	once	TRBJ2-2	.	TGTGCCAGCAGCTCCCTACAGGGGACTGGCGGGGAGCTGTTTTTT	CASSSLQGTGGELFF
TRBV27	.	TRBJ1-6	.	TGTGCCAGCAGTTTCTCGGGGGTTTCCTATAATTCACCCCTCCACTTT	CASSFSGVSYNSPLHF
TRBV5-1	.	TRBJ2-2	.	TGCGCCAGCAGCTTGGGCCGAACTGGGAACACCGGGGAGCTGTTTTTT	CASSLGRTGNTGELFF
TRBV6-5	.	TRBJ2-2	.	TGTGCCAGCAGTCAACCCGGGGGACGGAGCGGGGAGCTGTTTTTT	CASSQPGGRSGELFF
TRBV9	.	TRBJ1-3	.	TGTGCCAGCAGCTCCCAAAGGACGGGAGGAAACACCATATATTTT	CASSSQRTGGNTIYF
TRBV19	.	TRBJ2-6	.	TGTGGATATAAACCGGCAGGACGCTCTGGGGCCAACGTCCTGACTTTC	CGYKPAGRSGANVLTF
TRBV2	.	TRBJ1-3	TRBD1	TGTGCCAGCACCCCGGACAGGGCCGACACCATATATTTT	CASTPDRADTIYF
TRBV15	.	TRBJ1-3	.	TGTGCCACCAGCAGAGATAAGGGGTTGGGAAACACCATATATTTT	CATSRDKGLGNTIYF
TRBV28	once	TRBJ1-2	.	TGTGCCAGCAGTTTCAACCGATATGGCTACACCTTC	CASSFNRYGYTF
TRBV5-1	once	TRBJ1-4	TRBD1	TGCGCCAGCAGCCCCGGGGACAGGGAGGATGAAAAACTGTTTTTT	CASSPGDREDEKLFF
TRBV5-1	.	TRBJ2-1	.	TGCGCCAGCAGCTTGGTAGCTCCGAAACCAGCTGAGCAGTTCTTC	CASSLVAPKPAEQFF
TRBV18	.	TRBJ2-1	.	TGTGCCAGCTCACCACCCACTATATACAATGAGCAGTTCTTC	CASSPPTIYNEQFF
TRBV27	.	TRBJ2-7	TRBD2	TGTGCCAGCAGCCCCCTTGATTATCTAGCGGGAAGACCCTACGAGCAGTACTTC	CASSPLDYLAGRPYEQYF
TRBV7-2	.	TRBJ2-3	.	TGTGCCAGCAGCTCAGAACCAGGGCGTTTGACAGATACGCAGTATTTT	CASSSEPGRLTDTQYF